This T cell receptor beta chain derives from a study of T cells in Graves' hyperthyroidism and ophthalmopathy. Study observations and caveats: Stable hyperthyroidism was separated from ophthalmopathy by a model based on 13 V-J features. Also found in blood were most expanded thyroid clonotypes above 0.001. With a median lead of 6.5 months before onset, the model predicted ophthalmopathy.

Exclusion criteria comprised uncontrolled infection, other autoimmune disease, pregnancy or lactation. V dropped 6 bases and J dropped 7; count of bases not matched to a gene: 6. The CDR3 loop spans 12 amino acids. The germline CDR1 and CDR2 sequences are SGHAT and FQNNGV. Using RNA transcripts as the source, TCR beta CDR3 regions were amplified. RT-PCR in the first round (using the HTBI primer set) targeted the TCR CDR3. TCRdb processed the multiplex PCR reads anew with MiXCR; each CDR3 protein has one entry. The sample has approximately 740,000 distinct CDR3 sequences, approximately 14% seen once. This clonotype has just a few counts. Its antigen is not known.

The material sequenced was blood. This clonotype was obtained from a woman in her late teens or twenties with Graves' hyperthyroidism. This chain links TRBV11-2 with TRBJ2-7; 7 nucleotides match TRBD1. The CDR3 protein is CASSTQGQEQYF. CDR3 sequence (DNA): TGTGCCAGCAGTACACAGGGGCAGGAGCAGTACTTC.